This section outlines one TCR beta chain sequence together with its context. The CDR3 runs to 17 residues. Trimming cost V 5 bases and J 5 bases, with 24 bases left between them. Germline-derived CDR1 and CDR2 are SGHVS and FNYEAQ. The sample is drawn from a study of blood T cells in healthy people across ages. Alongside a J-beta primer mix, a sample-barcoded 5' primer served in a second PCR lasting roughly 6 to 12 cycles. In TCRdb, the 5' RACE reads were re-called with MiXCR into one record per CDR3 protein. The repertoire holds around 940,000 distinct CDR3 sequences, with roughly 50% as singletons. The material sequenced was blood. The TCR originated in a woman aged 55-69 years in good health. The genes are TRBV7-6 and TRBJ2-5; D is unresolved. The CDR3 reads CASSTHKDMASRETQYF. In nucleotides, the CDR3 is TGTGCCAGCAGCACTCATAAAGATATGGCGTCCCGGGAGACCCAGTACTTC. The full variable domain, rest sourced from reference TRBV7-6 and TRBJ2-5, is GAGVSQSPRYKVTKRGQDVALRCDPISGHVSLYWYRQALGQGPEFLTYFNYEAQQDKSGLPNDRFSAERPEGSISTLTIQRTEQRDSAMYRCASSTHKDMASRETQYFGPGTRLLVL.